Sequencing of this TCR beta chain was carried out in a study of blood T cell repertoires in COVID-19. Some clones are missing from TCRdb's copy, which holds only in-frame ones; the method was immunoSEQ multiplex PCR. This table has fewer than 350,000 clones, around 90% appearing once. Unmatched junction bases numbered 2, after V lost 2 bases and J lost 0 bases. The CDR3 runs to 16 residues. Per the germline V gene, CDR1 is MNHNS and CDR2 is SASEGT. Assignment of participants to cohorts was predicated upon participant-reported clinical history. Sequenced material: PBMCs or T cells enriched from blood (not recorded which). This sequence was found in a man aged 60-69 years who had recovered from COVID-19. The rearrangement links TRBV6-1 to TRBJ2-2, with 8 bases fitting TRBD2. The CDR3 loop is CASSEPGGANTGELFF. The CDR3 bases are TGTGCCAGCAGTGAACCGGGAGGGGCGAACACCGGGGAGCTGTTTTTT.